The rows below give T cell receptor beta chains drawn from one sample of a study of blood T cell repertoires in COVID-19. Using immunoSEQ multiplex PCR, the repertoire was profiled, and TCRdb retains in-frame clones only, with some absent. The sample lists under 150,000 clones, 88% seen once, with 0.95% to 1.5% in the top ten. The source material was PBMCs or T cells enriched from blood (not recorded which). Receptor source: a woman in her twenties or thirties with acute COVID-19. Both conserved end residues are part of each CDR3. D genes are given only for firm matches. Clone size, where shown, is once, few, many, or a class for clones that have expanded.

V gene: TRBV7-8; D gene: .; J gene: TRBJ1-3; clone size: .; CDR3 length: 13; CDR3 protein: CASSTGPGNTIYF; CDR3 DNA: TGTGCCAGCAGCACAGGGCCGGGAAACACCATATATTTT
V gene: TRBV5-1; D gene: .; J gene: TRBJ1-1; clone size: .; CDR3 length: 15; CDR3 protein: CASSLVGSMNTEAFF; CDR3 DNA: TGCGCCAGCAGCTTGGTTGGGAGCATGAACACTGAAGCTTTCTTT
V gene: TRBV27; D gene: TRBD2; J gene: TRBJ2-3; clone size: .; CDR3 length: 16; CDR3 protein: CASFGGRAFRTDTQYF; CDR3 DNA: TGTGCCAGCTTTGGCGGGAGGGCATTCCGCACAGATACGCAGTATTTT
V gene: TRBV9; D gene: .; J gene: TRBJ2-3; clone size: .; CDR3 length: 17; CDR3 protein: CASSVAGIGGSTDTQYF; CDR3 DNA: TGTGCCAGCAGCGTAGCGGGGATAGGGGGAAGCACAGATACGCAGTATTTT
V gene: TRBV9; D gene: TRBD2; J gene: TRBJ2-1; clone size: .; CDR3 length: 17; CDR3 protein: CASSLNPTSGRADEQFF; CDR3 DNA: TGTGCCAGCAGCCTGAACCCGACTAGCGGGAGGGCCGATGAGCAGTTCTTC
V gene: TRBV19; D gene: TRBD2; J gene: TRBJ2-7; clone size: .; CDR3 length: 18; CDR3 protein: CASSRYGLAGGGRYEQYF; CDR3 DNA: TGTGCCAGTAGTAGATACGGGCTAGCGGGAGGGGGTCGCTACGAGCAGTACTTC
V gene: TRBV24-1; D gene: TRBD1; J gene: TRBJ1-5; clone size: .; CDR3 length: 16; CDR3 protein: CATSSRQGAGNQPQHF; CDR3 DNA: TGTGCCACCAGTTCGAGACAGGGGGCTGGCAATCAGCCCCAGCATTTT
V gene: TRBV28; D gene: TRBD2; J gene: TRBJ2-1; clone size: once; CDR3 length: 15; CDR3 protein: CASAGFLGGYNEQFF; CDR3 DNA: TGTGCCAGCGCGGGTTTTTTGGGAGGGTACAATGAGCAGTTCTTC
V gene: TRBV5-6; D gene: TRBD1; J gene: TRBJ2-7; clone size: .; CDR3 length: 15; CDR3 protein: CASSSGPGTGSEQYF; CDR3 DNA: TGTGCCAGCAGCTCCGGGCCCGGGACAGGGTCCGAGCAGTACTTC
V gene: TRBV28; D gene: TRBD1; J gene: TRBJ1-6; clone size: few; CDR3 length: 16; CDR3 protein: CASSRGPSSYNSPLHF; CDR3 DNA: TGTGCCAGCAGCAGGGGGCCCAGCTCCTATAATTCACCCCTCCACTTT
V gene: TRBV2; D gene: .; J gene: TRBJ1-1; clone size: .; CDR3 length: 13; CDR3 protein: CASSSTGFTEAFF; CDR3 DNA: TGTGCCAGCAGTTCCACAGGGTTCACTGAAGCTTTCTTT
V gene: TRBV7-2; D gene: .; J gene: TRBJ2-4; clone size: .; CDR3 length: 13; CDR3 protein: CASSLGLKNIQYF; CDR3 DNA: TGTGCCAGCAGCTTAGGACTAAAAAACATTCAGTACTTC
V gene: TRBV10-3; D gene: TRBD2; J gene: TRBJ2-7; clone size: .; CDR3 length: 14; CDR3 protein: CAISPSGGADEQYF; CDR3 DNA: TGTGCCATCAGTCCAAGCGGGGGCGCGGACGAGCAGTACTTC
V gene: TRBV4-1; D gene: TRBD2; J gene: TRBJ2-1; clone size: .; CDR3 length: 17; CDR3 protein: CASSQVSGRASYNEQFF; CDR3 DNA: TGCGCCAGCAGCCAAGTCAGCGGGAGGGCCTCCTACAATGAGCAGTTCTTC
V gene: TRBV7-2; D gene: .; J gene: TRBJ2-7; clone size: .; CDR3 length: 11; CDR3 protein: CASSLPGEQYF; CDR3 DNA: TGTGCCAGCAGCCTACCGGGGGAGCAGTACTTC
V gene: TRBV7-3; D gene: .; J gene: TRBJ2-2; clone size: .; CDR3 length: 14; CDR3 protein: CASSLGQNTGELFF; CDR3 DNA: TGTGCCAGCAGCTTAGGACAGAACACCGGGGAGCTGTTTTTT
V gene: TRBV9; D gene: TRBD1; J gene: TRBJ2-1; clone size: few; CDR3 length: 14; CDR3 protein: CASSVFETGHEQFF; CDR3 DNA: TGTGCCAGCAGCGTCTTCGAGACAGGGCATGAGCAGTTCTTC
V gene: TRBV29-1; D gene: TRBD2; J gene: TRBJ2-7; clone size: .; CDR3 length: 15; CDR3 protein: CSVEGGRGDINEQYF; CDR3 DNA: TGCAGCGTTGAAGGCGGGAGGGGGGATATTAACGAGCAGTACTTC
V gene: TRBV2; D gene: TRBD1; J gene: TRBJ1-2; clone size: .; CDR3 length: 14; CDR3 protein: CARDEGAGLNGYTF; CDR3 DNA: TGTGCCAGGGACGAGGGGGCTGGCTTAAATGGCTACACCTTC
V gene: TRBV6-5; D gene: TRBD2; J gene: TRBJ2-3; clone size: .; CDR3 length: 14; CDR3 protein: CASKRGDSGDTQYF; CDR3 DNA: TGTGCCAGCAAGCGGGGCGATTCGGGAGATACGCAGTATTTT
V gene: TRBV9; D gene: TRBD1; J gene: TRBJ1-5; clone size: .; CDR3 length: 16; CDR3 protein: CASSVDRGSANQPQHF; CDR3 DNA: TGTGCCAGCAGCGTGGACAGGGGGTCGGCGAATCAGCCCCAGCATTTT
V gene: TRBV19; D gene: .; J gene: TRBJ1-5; clone size: .; CDR3 length: 15; CDR3 protein: CASSMQGYSNQPQHF; CDR3 DNA: TGTGCCAGTAGTATGCAGGGTTATAGCAATCAGCCCCAGCATTTT
V gene: TRBV11-2; D gene: TRBD1; J gene: TRBJ1-2; clone size: .; CDR3 length: 13; CDR3 protein: CASSAGGSYGYTF; CDR3 DNA: TGTGCCAGCAGCGCAGGGGGCAGCTATGGCTACACCTTC